The 28 T cell receptor beta chains below all came from one sample that was sequenced in a study of cytomegalovirus exposure and HLA in healthy donors. This table comes from immunoSEQ multiplex PCR, and its TCRdb copy is limited to in-frame clones, with some not included. The sample holds about 270,000 clones; 70% to 90% are singletons and the top ten take more than 0.8%. The sample consisted of PBMCs. These TCRs come from a woman younger than 30 in good health and CMV-seronegative.

The genes are TRBV7-9 and TRBJ2-5; 11 bases are shared with TRBD2. The CDR3 runs to 15 residues. CDR1 is SEHNR, CDR2 FQNEAQ, per germline (reference sequence). Germline trimming cut 4 bases from V and 2 bases from J; bases unmatched to any gene: 3. The CDR3 DNA is TGTGCCAGCAGCTCGACTAGCGGGGCACAAGAGACCCAGTACTTC. It encodes CASSSTSGAQETQYF.

This clone was counted a few times. The chain carries TRBV25-1 and TRBJ1-1; D unresolved. From germline, CDR1 is MGHDK and CDR2 SYGVNS. This CDR3 is 12 amino acids long. V was trimmed by 5 bases and J by 8 bases, leaving 12 bases between them. The CDR3 spells CASSMDSGEAFF. DNA of the CDR3: TGTGCCAGCAGTATGGACTCGGGGGAAGCTTTCTTT.

The V gene is TRBV4-3, the J gene TRBJ1-1, with D perhaps TRBD1 (6 bases). With 0 bases removed from V and 9 bases from J, the gap between germline ends came to 14 bases. This CDR3 contains 14 residues. Per germline, CDR1 LGHNA and CDR2 YSLEER. The CDR3 DNA is TGCGCCAGCAGCCAAGATTCGGGCAGGGGAAAAGCTTTCTTT. Amino acids: CASSQDSGRGKAFF.

The rearrangement joins TRBV30 to TRBJ2-7, with D unresolved. Germline values: CDR1 GTSNPN, CDR2 SVGIG (reference sequence). V was pared by 1 base and J by 6 bases, with 13 bases between. The CDR3 is 13 amino acids. CDR3 region: CAWSEDGPGEQYF. The CDR3 coding sequence is TGTGCCTGGAGTGAAGACGGTCCGGGCGAGCAGTACTTC.

The chain recombines TRBV28 with TRBJ2-5; 11 bases are a match to TRBD2. Per germline, CDR1 MDHEN and CDR2 SYDVKM. Trimming took 4 bases from V and 5 from J; bases not matched to a gene: 6. The CDR3 contains 15 residues. The chain's CDR3 is CASSSTSGVGETQYF. DNA of the CDR3: TGTGCCAGCAGTTCGACTAGCGGGGTTGGGGAGACCCAGTACTTC.

This chain links TRBV28 with TRBJ1-1; 9 bases fit TRBD1. The CDR3 runs 14 residues. Germline trimming cut 4 bases from V and 4 bases from J; bases unmatched to any gene: 4. Per germline, CDR1 MDHEN and CDR2 SYDVKM. CDR3 sequence reads: CASSSGQGPTEAFF. Written as DNA, the CDR3 is TGTGCCAGCAGTTCGGGACAGGGTCCCACTGAAGCTTTCTTT.

V is TRBV11-3 and J is TRBJ2-2; D unresolved. The germline V and J ends were trimmed by 5 bases and 7 bases, with 8 bases remaining between them. This CDR3 spans 12 amino acids. The germline V gene encodes CDR1 SGHNT and CDR2 YENEEA. The CDR3 DNA is TGTGCCAGCAGCACTTTTTTCGGGGAGCTGTTTTTT. It yields the protein CASSTFFGELFF.

This clone appeared a few times. The J gene is TRBJ1-3, the V gene TRBV30; no firm D call. Trimming took off 2 bases at V and 1 base at J, with 6 bases between the two ends. CDR1 and CDR2 from the germline V gene are GTSNPN and SVGIG (reference sequence). This CDR3 has 13 amino acids. The CDR3: CAWSRDSGNTIYF. CDR3 DNA: TGTGCCTGGAGTCGCGATTCTGGAAACACCATATATTTT.

This clone appeared once. The chain uses TRBV11-3 and TRBJ2-7; a possible D gene is TRBD2 (5 bases). The CDR3 totals 11 residues. From germline, CDR1 is SGHNT and CDR2 YENEEA. V shed 5 bases and J shed 4 bases, with 6 bases lying between them. DNA of the CDR3: TGTGCCAGCAGCCGACTATACGAGCAGTACTTC. It codes for CASSRLYEQYF.

The genes are TRBV6-5 and TRBJ2-5; TRBD1 agrees at 7 bases. In germline, CDR1 is MNHEY, CDR2 SVGAGI. The CDR3 totals 13 residues. Trimming removed 2 bases from V and 4 bases from J; junction bases left unmatched: 1. The CDR3 DNA sequence: TGTGCCAGCAGTTACAACAGGGGAGAGACCCAGTACTTC. Amino acid sequence: CASSYNRGETQYF.

About this clone: In the same sample, other DNA sequences code for this CDR3. The chain is built from TRBV28 and TRBJ1-2; 10 nucleotides align to TRBD1. Looked up from germline, CDR1 is MDHEN and CDR2 is SYDVKM. The CDR3 contains 13 residues. Trimming at V came to 4 bases and at J to 5 bases, leaving 1 base not matched to a gene. In nucleotides, the CDR3 is TGTGCCAGCAGTTCGGGACAGGGGTATGGCTACACCTTC. This translates into CASSSGQGYGYTF.

This chain uses TRBV15 with TRBJ2-3, with 10 bases matching TRBD2. J lost 5 bases, V lost 8 bases, and 10 bases had no gene match. From germline, CDR1 is LNHNV and CDR2 YYDKDF (reference sequence). The CDR3 sequence is 15 residues long. The CDR3 DNA reads as TGTGCCACCGAACCCCTAGCGGGGGATAAAGATACGCAGTATTTT. It codes for CATEPLAGDKDTQYF. Looking up the rest from reference TRBV15 and TRBJ2-3 gives the full variable domain: DAMVIQNPRYQVTQFGKPVTLSCSQTLNHNVMYWYQQKSSQAPKLLFHYYDKDFNNEADTPDNFQSRRPNTSFCFLDIRSPGLGDTAMYLCATEPLAGDKDTQYFGPGTRLTVL.

This chain uses TRBV30 with TRBJ1-2; 8 bases are shared with TRBD1. V was pared by 5 bases and J by 4 bases, with 12 bases of the junction left unmatched. CDR3 length: 15 residues. Germline CDR1 and CDR2: GTSNPN and SVGIG (reference sequence). The CDR3 reads CAWGRPGTGAYGYTF. CDR3 nucleotides: TGTGCCTGGGGACGTCCCGGGACAGGCGCCTATGGCTACACCTTC.

The chain employs TRBV30 and TRBJ2-1; TRBD1 agrees at 9 bases. Germline trimming cut 3 bases from V and 9 bases from J; bases unmatched to any gene: 3. The germline V gene encodes CDR1 GTSNPN and CDR2 SVGIG (reference sequence). There are 12 residues in the CDR3. The CDR3 nucleotides are TGTGCCTGGAGACAGGGGGCGGGTGAGCAGTTCTTC. Protein product: CAWRQGAGEQFF.

V gene TRBV7-7 combines with J gene TRBJ2-5; TRBD1 aligns across 7 bases. CDR1 SSHAT and CDR2 FNYEAQ come from the germline V gene (reference sequence). This CDR3 is built from 16 residues. V was clipped by 5 bases and J by 4 bases; unmatched bases: 13. The CDR3 sequence: CASSPVGTVKGETQYF. The CDR3 DNA reads TGTGCCAGCAGCCCGGTAGGGACAGTAAAAGGAGAGACCCAGTACTTC.

A note on this clone: The same CDR3 can be traced to other DNA sequences in this sample. This sequence joins TRBV4-3 and TRBJ1-2, with unresolved D. Trimming pared 0 bases from V and 4 bases from J, leaving 6 bases between. Germline CDR1 is LGHNA and CDR2 is YSLEER. The CDR3 totals 13 residues. CDR3 in DNA: TGCGCCAGCAGCCAAGATCGGGGCTATGGCTACACCTTC. Amino acid sequence: CASSQDRGYGYTF.

This rearrangement joins TRBV9 to TRBJ2-2, with 7 bases matching TRBD1. CDR1 and CDR2 (germline): SGDLS, YYNGEE. CDR3 size: 15 residues. With 0 bases clipped from V and 7 bases from J, the junction kept 6 bases outside the gene matches. The CDR3 protein is CASSVGGQLSGELFF. CDR3 DNA: TGTGCCAGCAGCGTAGGGGGACAGTTGAGCGGGGAGCTGTTTTTT. Supplemented by reference TRBV9 and TRBJ2-2, the full variable domain reads DSGVTQTPKHLITATGQRVTLRCSPRSGDLSVYWYQQSLDQGLQFLIQYYNGEERAKGNILERFSAQQFPDLHSELNLSSLELGDSALYFCASSVGGQLSGELFFGEGSRLTVL.

The J gene is TRBJ1-5, the V gene TRBV7-2; no reliable D call. Per the germline V gene, CDR1 is SGHTA and CDR2 is FQGNSA. V shed 0 bases and J shed 1 base, with 7 bases lying between them. The CDR3 is made up of 15 amino acids. CDR3 loop: CASSLARSSNQPQHF. As DNA, the CDR3 is TGTGCCAGCAGCTTAGCACGGTCCAGCAATCAGCCCCAGCATTTT. Looking up the rest from reference TRBV7-2 and TRBJ1-5 gives the full variable domain: GAGVSQSPSNKVTEKGKDVELRCDPISGHTALYWYRQSLGQGLEFLIYFQGNSAPDKSGLPSDRFSAERTGGSVSTLTIQRTQQEDSAVYLCASSLARSSNQPQHFGDGTRLSIL.

The rearrangement links TRBV6-1 to TRBJ2-7; weak D call: TRBD2 (6 bases). The CDR3 is 15 amino acids. Germline values: CDR1 MNHNS, CDR2 SASEGT. V was cut by 1 base and J by 0 bases, with 10 bases left in between. This chain's CDR3 is CASSEGQAGSYEQYF. As DNA, the CDR3 is TGTGCCAGCAGTGAAGGTCAAGCGGGCTCCTACGAGCAGTACTTC.

This chain connects TRBV28 to TRBJ2-7; D not resolved. The CDR3 contains 11 residues. With 3 bases removed from V and 12 bases from J, the gap between germline ends came to 12 bases. Germline-derived CDR1 and CDR2 are MDHEN and SYDVKM. The CDR3 sequence: CASSFNGKPYF. The CDR3 bases are TGTGCCAGCAGTTTCAACGGTAAACCGTACTTC. The variable domain in full, completed from reference TRBV28 and TRBJ2-7, reads DVKVTQSSRYLVKRTGEKVFLECVQDMDHENMFWYRQDPGLGLRLIYFSYDVKMKEKGDIPEGYSVSREKKERFSLILESASTNQTSMYLCASSFNGKPYFGPGTRLTVT.

This clone appeared once. At the DNA level, this CDR3 is encoded by other sequences in the same sample as well. The CDR3: CASSYSLAGAYEQYF. The DNA for the CDR3 is TGTGCCAGCAGTTACAGTTTAGCGGGGGCCTACGAGCAGTACTTC. The chain is built from TRBV6-5 and TRBJ2-7, with TRBD2 identical over 9 bases. The CDR3 contains 15 residues. V gave up 2 bases and J gave up 2 bases; unmatched junction bases: 4. Germline V gene data show CDR1 as MNHEY and CDR2 as SVGAGI.

The chain couples TRBV6-5 to TRBJ1-1; 9 bases line up with TRBD1. The germline V gene encodes CDR1 MNHEY and CDR2 SVGAGI. Germline trimming cut 2 bases from V and 5 bases from J; bases unmatched to any gene: 6. The CDR3 runs 15 residues. The CDR3 DNA reads as TGTGCCAGCAGTTACGGAATACAGGGGGCAACTGAAGCTTTCTTT. This gives the protein CASSYGIQGATEAFF.

The CDR3 here is CASSSVGSVYEQYF. The CDR3 DNA sequence: TGTGCCAGCAGCTCCGTTGGCTCCGTTTACGAGCAGTACTTC. The chain has TRBV7-2 and TRBJ2-7; D call uncertain. The V gene lost 4 bases and the J gene lost 4 bases, with 14 bases spanning the gap. Germline CDR1 and CDR2: SGHTA and FQGNSA. The CDR3 is made up of 14 amino acids.

The rearrangement joins TRBV5-5 to TRBJ1-1; D uncertain. The V and J ends lost 0 bases and 1 base respectively, with 7 bases between them. The germline V gene encodes CDR1 SGHKS and CDR2 YYEKEE (reference sequence). CDR3 length: 14 amino acids. CDR3 DNA sequence: TGTGCCAGCAGCTTGGGCGGGAGGAACACTGAAGCTTTCTTT. It yields the protein CASSLGGRNTEAFF.

The chain recombines TRBV7-3 with TRBJ2-1; 11 bases are a match to TRBD1. Germline V gene data show CDR1 as SGHTA and CDR2 as FQGTGA. The CDR3 loop spans 15 amino acids. Trimming at V came to 5 bases and at J to 4 bases, leaving 4 bases not matched to a gene. The chain's CDR3 is CASSHGDRGYNEQFF. The CDR3 DNA follows: TGTGCCAGCAGCCACGGGGACAGGGGGTACAATGAGCAGTTCTTC.

This clone occurred a few times. The chain is built from TRBV10-1 and TRBJ2-7; 14 nucleotides match TRBD2. Germline V gene lookup returns CDR1 WNHNN and CDR2 SYGVQD (reference sequence). The CDR3 contains 14 residues. V was pared by 4 bases and J by 13 bases, with 9 bases of the junction left unmatched. CDR3 bases: TGCGCCAGCAGTGGAGGGACTAGCGGGAGTTCCACATACTTC. This encodes CASSGGTSGSSTYF.

V usage is TRBV28 and J usage is TRBJ2-7; possibly TRBD1 for D (6 bases). This CDR3 comprises 12 residues. The germline V gene encodes CDR1 MDHEN and CDR2 SYDVKM. V was clipped by 4 bases and J by 6 bases, with 10 bases between them. In DNA form, the CDR3 reads TGTGCCAGCAGTTCTACAGGGAGCGAGCAGTACTTC. Protein product: CASSSTGSEQYF.

The chain links TRBV7-2 to TRBJ2-7, with 9 bases matching TRBD2. The length of the CDR3 is 16 residues. The ends lost 1 base at V and 0 bases at J; junction bases unmatched: 4. The V gene's germline CDR1 is SGHTA and CDR2 FQGNSA. The CDR3 spells CASSLDVSGGSYEQYF. The CDR3 DNA is TGTGCCAGCAGCTTAGATGTTAGCGGGGGCTCCTACGAGCAGTACTTC. Full variable domain (missing parts from reference TRBV7-2 and TRBJ2-7): GAGVSQSPSNKVTEKGKDVELRCDPISGHTALYWYRQSLGQGLEFLIYFQGNSAPDKSGLPSDRFSAERTGGSVSTLTIQRTQQEDSAVYLCASSLDVSGGSYEQYFGPGTRLTVT.